These T cell receptor beta chains were read from a single sample in a study of T cell responses to AZD1222 COVID-19 vaccine. Sequencing used immunoSEQ multiplex PCR; TCRdb keeps in-frame clones, though not all of them. The sample contains about 140,000 clones, 80% to 90% of which appear only once. The input for sequencing was peripheral blood, taken on day 0 of AZD1222 vaccination. The receptors were sampled from an adult in good health. The CDR3 runs from the conserved cysteine through the conserved F or W. The D gene is left open where the match is weak. Where a row states a size, it is once, few, many or the class of an expanded clone; other rows omit it.

j_gene	v_gene	abundance	d_gene	CDR3nt	CDR3aa
TRBJ1-2	TRBV5-5	NA	NA	TGTGCCAGCAGCTGGGGGTCAGGGAAGGGCTACACCTTC	CASSWGSGKGYTF
TRBJ1-6	TRBV7-9	few	NA	TGTGCCAGCAGCTTAGTTCCACCCAACTCACCCCTCCACTTT	CASSLVPPNSPLHF
TRBJ1-1	TRBV27	NA	TRBD1	TGTGCCAGTCAGGGGGCGACGTATCGGAGCAGTGAAGCTTTCTTT	CASQGATYRSSEAFF
TRBJ1-5	TRBV2	NA	NA	TGTGCCAGCAGTCTGATGTCAGGACGAAATAGCAATCAGCCCCAGCATTTT	CASSLMSGRNSNQPQHF
TRBJ1-5	TRBV10-3	NA	NA	TGTGCCATCAGTGACCCCTCGGGGGCTCAGCCCCAGCATTTT	CAISDPSGAQPQHF
TRBJ2-7	TRBV28	NA	TRBD2	TGTGCCAGCCGCCGGACTAGTTACTACGAGCAGTACTTC	CASRRTSYYEQYF
TRBJ2-7	TRBV11-2	NA	NA	TGTGCCAGCAGCCCTCGGGACGTCCTTCCTGGGGAGCAGTACTTC	CASSPRDVLPGEQYF
TRBJ1-2	TRBV27	NA	NA	TGTGCCAGCAGTTTATTGGGGTCGGGGGGCTACACCTTC	CASSLLGSGGYTF
TRBJ2-1	TRBV18	NA	TRBD2	TGTGCCAGCTCACCAGAGACTAGCGGGGGCGTCAACTACAATGAGCAGTTCTTC	CASSPETSGGVNYNEQFF
TRBJ1-5	TRBV28	NA	TRBD1	TGTGCCAGCAGTCCGCTCGACAGGGGGAGGAATCAGCCCCAGCATTTT	CASSPLDRGRNQPQHF
TRBJ1-1	TRBV9	NA	NA	TGTGCCAGCAGCGTAGATGGGGAGATGGTTGAAGCTTTCTTT	CASSVDGEMVEAFF
TRBJ2-2	TRBV7-2	once	NA	TGTGCCAGCAGCTTGTCCAGGGTGGTCACCGGGGAGCTGTTTTTT	CASSLSRVVTGELFF
TRBJ1-2	TRBV6-5	NA	TRBD1	TGTGCCAGCAGCAAGGGACAGGTGAAGGGCTACACCTTC	CASSKGQVKGYTF
TRBJ2-3	TRBV4-1	once	NA	TGCGCCAGCAGCCAAGAGGCTAGCCCCGGGGCAGATACGCAGTATTTT	CASSQEASPGADTQYF
TRBJ2-3	TRBV7-9	NA	NA	TGTGCCAGCAGCTTAGTCAGGGGCGTAGATGGAGGCACAGATACGCAGTATTTT	CASSLVRGVDGGTDTQYF
TRBJ1-3	TRBV5-1	NA	NA	TGCGCCAGCAGCTTGGGAGGCGACGGAAACACCATATATTTT	CASSLGGDGNTIYF
TRBJ1-1	TRBV25-1	NA	NA	TGTGCCAGCAGAGAAGCCGAGGGGGGGAACACTGAAGCTTTCTTT	CASREAEGGNTEAFF